This passage covers 28 T cell receptor beta chains from one sample sequenced in a study of siplizumab effects on memory and regulatory T cells. Sequencing used immunoSEQ multiplex PCR; TCRdb keeps in-frame clones, though not all of them. The sample contains about 56,000 clones, about 98% of which appear only once. The sequenced material came from naive CD8+ T cells sorted from blood. These receptors originate from a human donor in good health.

This chain uses TRBV6-6 with TRBJ2-3; D not certain. Germline V CDR1 and CDR2: MNHNY, SVGAGI (reference sequence). The CDR3 extends over 14 amino acids. The ends were cut back, 6 bases at V and 2 bases at J, with 12 bases in the middle. The CDR3 DNA is TGTGCCAGCAGCAACTTGCCGTCCACAGATACGCAGTATTTT. Its protein is CASSNLPSTDTQYF.

This rearrangement joins TRBV7-9 to TRBJ2-1, with unresolved D. V shed 6 bases and J shed 5 bases, with 17 bases lying between them. This CDR3 is built from 15 residues. In germline, CDR1 is SEHNR, CDR2 FQNEAQ (reference sequence). CDR3: CASSPPWAINNEQFF. CDR3 DNA: TGTGCCAGCAGTCCCCCGTGGGCAATCAACAATGAGCAGTTCTTC. The complete variable domain, with remaining parts taken from reference TRBV7-9 and TRBJ2-1, reads DTGVSQNPRHKITKRGQNVTFRCDPISEHNRLYWYRQTLGQGPEFLTYFQNEAQLEKSRLLSDRFSAERPKGSFSTLEIQRTEQGDSAMYLCASSPPWAINNEQFFGPGTRLTVL.

V and J are TRBV7-9 and TRBJ2-1, with 11 bases matching TRBD2. The CDR3 is 16 residues long. CDR1 and CDR2 from the germline V gene are SEHNR and FQNEAQ (reference sequence). V lost 5 bases to trimming and J lost 1 base; unmatched junction nucleotides: 4. The CDR3 protein is CASSGRTSGSYNEQFF. CDR3 nucleotide sequence: TGTGCCAGCAGCGGGCGGACTAGCGGGTCCTACAATGAGCAGTTCTTC.

The chain recombines TRBV11-2 with TRBJ2-2; 11 bases are a match to TRBD2. This CDR3 comprises 17 residues. The V gene end was trimmed by 5 bases and the J gene end by 7 bases; junction bases not matched to a gene: 12. CDR1 and CDR2 from the germline V gene are SGHAT and FQNNGV. CDR3 sequence: CASSLRGSGRAVGELFF. Written as DNA, the CDR3 is TGTGCCAGCAGCCTCAGGGGTAGCGGGAGGGCCGTCGGGGAGCTGTTTTTT.

The chain employs TRBV7-9 and TRBJ2-3, with 9 nucleotides matching TRBD2. Germline V gene sequence: CDR1 SEHNR, CDR2 FQNEAQ (reference sequence). The ends lost 5 bases at V and 3 bases at J; junction bases unmatched: 9. This CDR3 comprises 16 residues. Written as DNA, the CDR3 is TGTGCCAGCAGCGCCCGGGTAGCGGGAGTGACAGATACGCAGTATTTT. Protein product: CASSARVAGVTDTQYF.

The V call is TRBV7-9, the J call TRBJ2-7; 8 nucleotides match TRBD1. The CDR3 spans 15 residues. Germline loops: CDR1 SEHNR, CDR2 FQNEAQ (reference sequence). V gave up 3 bases and J gave up 0 bases; unmatched junction bases: 4. The DNA for the CDR3 is TGTGCCAGCAGCTTGGGACAGGTCCACTCCTACGAGCAGTACTTC. The encoded protein is CASSLGQVHSYEQYF. The full variable domain, its missing parts supplied by reference TRBV7-9 and TRBJ2-7, is DTGVSQNPRHKITKRGQNVTFRCDPISEHNRLYWYRQTLGQGPEFLTYFQNEAQLEKSRLLSDRFSAERPKGSFSTLEIQRTEQGDSAMYLCASSLGQVHSYEQYFGPGTRLTVT.

The chain has TRBV11-3 and TRBJ2-5, with D perhaps TRBD1 (6 bases). Germline V gene sequence: CDR1 SGHNT, CDR2 YENEEA. This CDR3 is 14 amino acids long. V lost 5 bases and J 2 bases, leaving 12 bases between the germline ends. Here the CDR3 reads CASSPRDTQETQYF. CDR3 DNA: TGTGCCAGCAGCCCTCGGGACACACAAGAGACCCAGTACTTC.

The count of this clone is one. This CDR3 is CASSLLGAAEAFF. CDR3 nucleotides: TGTGCCAGCAGTTTACTTGGGGCGGCTGAAGCTTTCTTT. The V and J genes are TRBV27 and TRBJ1-1, with D perhaps TRBD1 (5 bases). Trimming pared 2 bases from V and 6 bases from J, leaving 10 bases between. The V gene's germline CDR1 is MNHEY and CDR2 SMNVEV (reference sequence). The CDR3 extends over 13 amino acids.

The chain links TRBV27 to TRBJ2-3; TRBD2 aligns across 7 bases. Trimming took 6 bases from V and 2 from J; bases not matched to a gene: 8. This CDR3 spans 15 amino acids. Germline V gene lookup returns CDR1 MNHEY and CDR2 SMNVEV (reference sequence). CDR3 bases: TGTGCCAGCAGCCCGGAGCTAGCGGACACAGATACGCAGTATTTT. Translation: CASSPELADTDTQYF.

This chain links TRBV13 with TRBJ2-1, with 13 positions matching TRBD2. Germline V lookup: CDR1 PRHDT, CDR2 FYEKMQ (reference sequence). Trimming cost V 4 bases and J 4 bases; bases outside gene matches: 4. This CDR3 has 16 residues. The CDR3 sequence is CASSSRTSGSYNEQFF. CDR3 in DNA: TGTGCCAGCAGCTCCCGGACTAGCGGGAGTTACAATGAGCAGTTCTTC.

The chain employs TRBV7-6 and TRBJ2-5; D is unresolved. Germline V lookup: CDR1 SGHVS, CDR2 FNYEAQ. V was clipped by 2 bases and J by 1 base, with 5 bases between them. The CDR3 has 13 amino acids. CDR3 DNA: TGTGCCAGCAGCTTACGGCTCCAAGAGACCCAGTACTTC. Translated: CASSLRLQETQYF. The full variable domain, completed using reference TRBV7-6 and TRBJ2-5, is GAGVSQSPRYKVTKRGQDVALRCDPISGHVSLYWYRQALGQGPEFLTYFNYEAQQDKSGLPNDRFSAERPEGSISTLTIQRTEQRDSAMYRCASSLRLQETQYFGPGTRLLVL.

V and J are TRBV14 and TRBJ2-7; D gene unclear. CDR3 length: 14 residues. The V gene's germline CDR1 is SGHDN and CDR2 FVKESK. V was shortened by 0 bases and J by 5 bases, with 11 bases between the two germline ends. The CDR3 region has the DNA TGTGCCAGCAGCCAAGATCAGACCTTTAACGAGCAGTACTTC. Its protein product is CASSQDQTFNEQYF.

This sequence joins TRBV11-3 and TRBJ2-5; 8 positions match TRBD2. CDR3 length: 17 amino acids. J gave up 5 bases and V 6 bases, and 17 bases lay outside the gene matches. In germline, CDR1 is SGHNT, CDR2 YENEEA. The CDR3 protein is CASSRRGPGGGGETQYF. DNA of the CDR3: TGTGCCAGCAGTAGGCGGGGGCCGGGAGGGGGAGGTGAGACCCAGTACTTC.

The rearrangement joins TRBV7-6 to TRBJ2-2; the match to TRBD1 covers 11 bases. Per germline, CDR1 SGHVS and CDR2 FNYEAQ. V lost 5 bases and J lost 4; bases outside the gene matches: 6. This CDR3 is 16 amino acids long. The CDR3 sequence: CASSARDRGGTGELFF. In nucleotides, the CDR3 is TGTGCCAGCAGCGCCAGGGACAGGGGGGGCACCGGGGAGCTGTTTTTT.

The DNA of the CDR3 is TGTGCCAGCAGTTTGGGAACACTTAATTCACCCCTCCACTTT. This sequence encodes CASSLGTLNSPLHF. The chain couples TRBV27 to TRBJ1-6; no reliable D call. Germline V gene data show CDR1 as MNHEY and CDR2 as SMNVEV (reference sequence). V was cut by 3 bases and J by 6 bases, with 9 bases left in between. The CDR3 has 14 amino acids.

The CDR3 sequence is CASSLREIDTQYF. The CDR3 region has the DNA TGTGCCAGCAGTTTACGGGAGATTGATACGCAGTATTTT. The chain joins TRBV28 to TRBJ2-3, with D possibly TRBD2 on 6 matching bases. The germline V and J ends were trimmed by 2 bases and 6 bases, with 9 bases remaining between them. Germline lookup yields CDR1 MDHEN and CDR2 SYDVKM. The CDR3 sequence is 13 residues long.

This sequence joins TRBV4-1 and TRBJ2-1, with 12 bases fitting TRBD1. After removal of 6 bases from V and 10 bases from J, the junction contained 10 bases not matched to a gene. Germline V gives CDR1 MGHRA, CDR2 YSYEKL. CDR3 size: 15 residues. The CDR3 here is CASRAVGTGGREQFF. For the CDR3, the DNA is TGCGCCAGCAGAGCGGTGGGGACAGGGGGCCGCGAGCAGTTCTTC.

This chain connects TRBV4-1 to TRBJ1-5, with a possible D match to TRBD1 (6 bases). The germline gives CDR1 MGHRA, CDR2 YSYEKL. This CDR3 has 14 residues. The germline V and J ends were trimmed by 8 bases and 1 base, with 12 bases remaining between them. CDR3 sequence: CASAGTRSNQPQHF. CDR3 DNA: TGCGCCAGCGCCGGGACACGCAGCAATCAGCCCCAGCATTTT.

The chain carries TRBV29-1 and TRBJ1-2; D possibly corresponds to TRBD1 (6 bases). This CDR3 has 13 amino acids. The V gene's germline CDR1 is SQVTM and CDR2 ANQGSEA. V was shortened by 4 bases and J by 4 bases, with 13 bases between the two germline ends. The CDR3 DNA is TGCAGCGTTGGGGGGCCCCGCGGCTATGGCTACACCTTC. This translates into CSVGGPRGYGYTF.

The rearrangement joins TRBV19 to TRBJ1-3, with D unresolved. From germline, CDR1 is LNHDA and CDR2 SQIVND (reference sequence). The V end was cut by 5 bases, the J end by 0 bases, with 11 bases between. The CDR3 consists of 15 residues. This CDR3 is CASSSSYVSGNTIYF. The CDR3, as DNA: TGTGCCAGTAGTTCTTCGTACGTCTCTGGAAACACCATATATTTT.

The V and J genes are TRBV5-1 and TRBJ1-2, with TRBD1 matching over 8 bases. This CDR3 spans 13 amino acids. The V and J ends lost 4 bases and 5 bases, in that order; junction bases with no gene match: 4. From germline, CDR1 is SGHRS and CDR2 YFSETQ. The DNA for the CDR3 is TGCGCCAGCAGCCTAGACAGGGGTTATGGCTACACCTTC. It codes for CASSLDRGYGYTF.

The J gene is TRBJ2-5, the V gene TRBV11-3; D not resolved. Between the trimmed V and J ends, which lost 0 bases and 5 bases, there was a span of 16 bases. Germline CDR1 SGHNT, CDR2 YENEEA. This CDR3 region has 16 residues. For the CDR3, the DNA is TGTGCCAGCAGCTTAGATACGGCCCGGCAGTGGGAGACCCAGTACTTC. It is translated as CASSLDTARQWETQYF.

This chain uses TRBV28 with TRBJ2-3; no clear D gene. Germline-derived CDR1 and CDR2 are MDHEN and SYDVKM. The CDR3 spans 11 residues. Trimming removed 7 bases at V and 4 bases at J, with 6 bases between. CDR3 residues: CASKTADTQYF. The DNA of the CDR3 is TGTGCCAGCAAAACGGCAGATACGCAGTATTTT.

The chain has TRBV7-3 and TRBJ2-6; no firm D call. Germline values: CDR1 SGHTA, CDR2 FQGTGA. The CDR3 runs 14 residues. V was shortened by 5 bases and J by 3 bases, with 8 bases between the two germline ends. The CDR3 is CASSLGLGANVLTF. For the CDR3, the DNA is TGTGCCAGCAGCCTAGGTCTTGGGGCCAACGTCCTGACTTTC.

This clone occurred once. The CDR3 loop reads CASSLDQVLNTEAFF. CDR3 coding DNA: TGCGCCAGCAGCTTGGACCAGGTTCTTAACACTGAAGCTTTCTTT. V usage is TRBV5-1 and J usage is TRBJ1-1; D call uncertain. The CDR3 loop spans 15 amino acids. V lost 0 bases, J lost 2 bases, and 11 bases lay in between. CDR1 and CDR2 (germline): SGHRS, YFSETQ.

This clone was seen only once. The chain employs TRBV4-1 and TRBJ2-2; unclear D gene. Germline loops: CDR1 MGHRA, CDR2 YSYEKL. The CDR3 length is 12 residues. Trimming shortened V by 5 bases and J by 5 bases, and 6 bases separated the two germline ends. CDR3 in DNA: TGCGCCAGCAGCTTTCAAACCGGGGAGCTGTTTTTT. Amino acids: CASSFQTGELFF.

The chain's CDR3 is CASSQVVGELFF. The CDR3 bases are TGCGCCAGCAGCCAAGTTGTCGGGGAGCTGTTTTTT. The chain combines TRBV4-1 with TRBJ2-2; D uncertain. CDR1 is MGHRA and CDR2 is YSYEKL in the germline V gene. V was clipped by 1 base and J by 7 bases, with 4 bases between them. The length of the CDR3 is 12 residues.

The chain is built from TRBV11-2 and TRBJ1-1; no clear D gene. This CDR3 region has 12 residues. Trimming left V 1 base short and J 7 bases short, with 7 bases between. Germline CDR1 reads SGHAT; CDR2 reads FQNNGV. The CDR3 sequence is CASSLGGLEAFF. The CDR3 region has the DNA TGTGCCAGCAGCTTAGGAGGCCTTGAAGCTTTCTTT.